This T cell receptor beta chain came from a study of blood T cell repertoires in COVID-19. Study context: There were acute and convalescent COVID-19 samples, and they came from the United States, Italy and Spain. Sources were T cells, B-cell-depleted T cells, or PBMCs; the material itself was cDNA or gDNA.

In the authors' workflow: Nucleated cell counts were estimated from reference gene primer amplification. TCRdb keeps only in-frame clones here, not all; method: immunoSEQ multiplex PCR. V, J and clone size were drawn from that table, and D and trimming were deduced from the DNA. The table shows some 150,000 clones, with 87% occurring only once. V lost 1 base, J lost 4 bases, and 5 bases stayed unmatched. CDR1 is SEHNR and CDR2 is FQNEAQ in the germline V gene (reference sequence). The CDR3 runs 15 residues. Sequencing used peripheral blood. The chain employs TRBV7-9 and TRBJ1-1; TRBD1 agrees at 8 bases. The TCR was taken from a woman aged 50 to 60 with acute or convalescent COVID-19. CDR3 nucleotides: TGTGCCAGCAGCTTAGACGGGACAGGAGTCACTGAAGCTTTCTTT. The encoded protein is CASSLDGTGVTEAFF.